One and the same sample provided the 27 T cell receptor beta chains below, sequenced in a study of OX40 agonist ivuxolimab in advanced cancers. Assay used: immunoSEQ multiplex PCR; TCRdb lists only in-frame clones, some missing. Counted here are roughly 81,000 clones, nearly 95% occurring once; the ten biggest clones make up more than 9.5%. Sequenced here: CD4+ or CD8+ T cells sorted from blood, sampled in a trial of the OX40 agonist ivuxolimab. Receptors were obtained from an adult with an advanced solid tumor such as melanoma, head and neck, liver or kidney cancer.

The chain employs TRBV29-1 and TRBJ1-1, with 8 bases that match TRBD1. V lost 5 bases and J lost 4; bases outside the gene matches: 6. The length of the CDR3 is 13 residues. CDR1 and CDR2 from the germline V gene are SQVTM and ANQGSEA. In DNA form, the CDR3 reads TGCAGCGTTCAGGACAGGGAGGGCACTGAAGCTTTCTTT. It yields the protein CSVQDREGTEAFF.

This chain connects TRBV27 to TRBJ2-7; 9 bases fit TRBD2. The CDR3 contains 15 residues. After removal of 5 bases from V and 6 bases from J, the junction contained 11 bases not matched to a gene. Germline V gives CDR1 MNHEY, CDR2 SMNVEV (reference sequence). CDR3 loop: CASSALEREVVEQYF. Here the CDR3 DNA reads TGTGCCAGCAGTGCCCTTGAGCGGGAGGTTGTCGAGCAGTACTTC.

The rearrangement uses TRBV4-3 and TRBJ2-2; the match to TRBD1 covers 8 bases. Germline V CDR1 and CDR2: LGHNA, YSLEER. The CDR3 has 15 residues. Unmatched junction bases numbered 2, after V lost 5 bases and J lost 0 bases. In DNA, the CDR3 is TGCGCCAGCAGCGCGACAGGGGCGAACACCGGGGAGCTGTTTTTT. It encodes CASSATGANTGELFF.

The chain joins TRBV5-8 to TRBJ1-2; D remains unclear. CDR3 length: 15 residues. Trimming removed 0 bases at V and 4 bases at J, with 13 bases between. The germline V gene has CDR1 SGHTS and CDR2 YDEGEE. The CDR3 region has the DNA TGTGCCAGCAGCTTGGACCGCGCCCAACGCTATGGCTACACCTTC. Translation gives CASSLDRAQRYGYTF.

The rearrangement uses TRBV12-5 and TRBJ2-3; 9 nucleotides align to TRBD2. This CDR3 is 16 amino acids long. Germline V gene data show CDR1 as LGHNT and CDR2 as FRNRAP. The V gene end was trimmed by 6 bases and the J gene end by 0 bases; junction bases not matched to a gene: 7. This CDR3 is CASGPRLAESTDTQYF. The CDR3 coding sequence is TGTGCTAGTGGCCCCCGACTAGCGGAAAGCACAGATACGCAGTATTTT.

The V call is TRBV10-1, the J call TRBJ1-5; D is unresolved. CDR1 and CDR2 from the germline V gene are WNHNN and SYGVQD (reference sequence). This CDR3 spans 13 amino acids. V was trimmed by 2 bases and J by 4 bases, leaving 6 bases between them. CDR3 nucleotide sequence: TGCGCCAGCAGTGAGCTAGAAAATCAGCCCCAGCATTTT. This encodes CASSELENQPQHF.

The genes are TRBV29-1 and TRBJ2-1, with TRBD2 identical over 8 bases. Losses at the gene ends were 1 base for V and 10 bases for J; bases not matched to a gene: 15. Germline loops: CDR1 SQVTM, CDR2 ANQGSEA. CDR3 size: 16 residues. This chain's CDR3 is CSVEGLGGRYRREQFF. Here the CDR3 DNA reads TGCAGCGTTGAAGGTCTTGGCGGGAGGTACCGTCGGGAGCAGTTCTTC.

The chain couples TRBV5-6 to TRBJ2-3; 8 bases match TRBD2. With 2 bases clipped from V and 4 bases from J, the junction kept 6 bases outside the gene matches. Germline CDR1 SGHDT, CDR2 YYEEEE. The CDR3 has 15 amino acids. The CDR3 nucleotides read TGTGCCAGCAGCTTAGCGGGAGCGGGGGCAGATACGCAGTATTTT. This codes for CASSLAGAGADTQYF.

V usage is TRBV7-3 and J usage is TRBJ2-2, with 8 bases fitting TRBD2. J was trimmed by 8 bases and V by 0 bases; bases with no gene match: 8. Germline V lookup: CDR1 SGHTA, CDR2 FQGTGA. CDR3 length equals 16 residues. CDR3 DNA sequence: TGTGCCAGCAGCTTAACCCGGGGTAGCGGGACGGGGGAGCTGTTTTTT. This gives the protein CASSLTRGSGTGELFF.

This CDR3 reads CASATLGSLNTEAFF. The DNA of the CDR3 is TGTGCCAGCGCTACCCTTGGGTCCCTGAACACTGAAGCTTTCTTT. The gene calls are TRBV28 and TRBJ1-1, with D unclear. The germline gives CDR1 MDHEN, CDR2 SYDVKM. V was cut by 8 bases and J by 0 bases, with 16 bases left in between. The CDR3 spans 15 residues.

The J gene is TRBJ1-1, the V gene TRBV15, with no clear D. The V end lost 1 base, the J end lost 4 bases, and 7 bases lay between the germline ends. Germline V gene sequence: CDR1 LNHNV, CDR2 YYDKDF (reference sequence). This CDR3 has 13 amino acids. The CDR3 DNA is TGTGCCACCAGCAGAGGCCGTACCACTGAAGCTTTCTTT. Its translation is CATSRGRTTEAFF.

The rearrangement links TRBV4-2 to TRBJ2-1; D is possibly TRBD2 (5 bases). The germline CDR1 and CDR2 sequences are LGHNA and YNFKEQ. This CDR3 spans 15 amino acids. V was shortened by 3 bases and J by 5 bases, with 14 bases between the two germline ends. The CDR3 DNA reads TGTGCCAGCAGCCAGTACTCCGGAGGTCACAATGAGCAGTTCTTC. This codes for CASSQYSGGHNEQFF.

V and J are TRBV4-1 and TRBJ2-7; 7 nucleotides line up with TRBD1. This CDR3 contains 14 residues. Germline V gene data show CDR1 as MGHRA and CDR2 as YSYEKL. V shed 1 base, J shed 5 bases, and the junction held 5 bases outside the gene matches. This CDR3 is CASSQGQGRNEQYF. DNA for the CDR3: TGCGCCAGCAGCCAAGGACAGGGACGGAACGAGCAGTACTTC.

This sequence joins TRBV7-2 and TRBJ1-1; D is perhaps TRBD1 (6 bases). This CDR3 has 15 residues. The V end was cut by 5 bases, the J end by 1 base, with 14 bases between. Germline V gene sequence: CDR1 SGHTA, CDR2 FQGNSA. The CDR3 reads CASSPWGQGNTEAFF. The CDR3 DNA sequence: TGTGCCAGCAGCCCCTGGGGGCAGGGGAACACTGAAGCTTTCTTT.

The chain carries TRBV5-5 and TRBJ1-1; D not resolved. The CDR3 loop spans 15 amino acids. V lost 2 bases and J 1 base, leaving 12 bases between the germline ends. Germline-derived CDR1 and CDR2 are SGHKS and YYEKEE (reference sequence). The CDR3, as DNA: TGTGCCAGCAGCTTAATGAGGACTACGAACACTGAAGCTTTCTTT. This sequence encodes CASSLMRTTNTEAFF.

This chain uses TRBV6-1 with TRBJ2-7, with D tentatively TRBD1 (6 bases). V gave up 5 bases and J gave up 5 bases, with 16 bases separating them. CDR1 is MNHNS and CDR2 is SASEGT in the germline V gene. The CDR3 spans 14 residues. CDR3 sequence: CASSLRGSQHEQYF. CDR3 DNA sequence: TGTGCCAGCAGTCTTAGGGGGTCTCAACACGAGCAGTACTTC.

The V call is TRBV7-6, the J call TRBJ2-2; D possibly corresponds to TRBD1 (5 bases). In germline, CDR1 is SGHVS, CDR2 FNYEAQ. Trimming shortened V by 0 bases and J by 4 bases, and 12 bases separated the two germline ends. CDR3 size: 16 residues. CDR3 DNA: TGTGCCAGCAGCTTAGCGATGGGGCGGAGCACCGGGGAGCTGTTTTTT. It translates to CASSLAMGRSTGELFF.

The genes are TRBV20-1 and TRBJ1-2; no firm D call. This CDR3 region has 11 residues. V gave up 4 bases and J gave up 3 bases, with 6 bases separating them. Germline V CDR1 and CDR2: DFQATT, SNEGSKA (reference sequence). CDR3 amino acids: CSATGDYGYTF. The CDR3 nucleotides read TGCAGTGCTACCGGGGACTATGGCTACACCTTC.

The chain carries TRBV7-9 and TRBJ2-7; D is ambiguous. V lost 4 bases and J 6 bases, leaving 13 bases between the germline ends. In germline, CDR1 is SEHNR, CDR2 FQNEAQ (reference sequence). The CDR3 is 13 residues long. CDR3 amino acids: CASSSALGLEQYF. The DNA for the CDR3 is TGTGCCAGCAGCTCCGCCCTCGGTCTCGAGCAGTACTTC.

The gene calls are TRBV10-3 and TRBJ2-7; perhaps TRBD2 as D (7 bases). CDR3 length equals 14 residues. Trimming took off 7 bases at V and 5 bases at J, with 18 bases between the two ends. The V gene's germline CDR1 is ENHRY and CDR2 SYGVKD. The CDR3 loop reads CAITEGGGFNEQYF. The CDR3 coding sequence is TGTGCCATCACCGAAGGGGGAGGGTTCAACGAGCAGTACTTC.

This chain's CDR3 is CASSEALRGGNYGYTF. The CDR3 nucleotides are TGTGCCAGCAGTGAAGCGCTGCGGGGAGGTAACTATGGCTACACCTTC. The rearrangement uses TRBV2 and TRBJ1-2; unclear D gene. CDR1 is SNHLY, CDR2 FYNNEI, per germline. V was clipped by 0 bases and J by 1 base, with 12 bases between them. CDR3 length: 16 residues.

The gene calls are TRBV2 and TRBJ1-3; tentative D call: TRBD1 (5 bases). This CDR3 contains 16 residues. Germline V gene lookup returns CDR1 SNHLY and CDR2 FYNNEI. Trimming took off 3 bases at V and 0 bases at J, with 12 bases between the two ends. The CDR3 sequence: CASSDDWGNSGNTIYF. CDR3 nucleotides: TGTGCCAGCAGTGATGATTGGGGGAACTCTGGAAACACCATATATTTT.

The genes are TRBV19 and TRBJ2-3, with 9 bases matching TRBD2. The V and J ends lost 6 bases and 0 bases, in that order; junction bases with no gene match: 4. Germline CDR1 reads LNHDA; CDR2 reads SQIVND (reference sequence). This CDR3 comprises 15 residues. Written as DNA, the CDR3 is TGTGCCAGTAGGCTAGCGGGGAAAAGCACAGATACGCAGTATTTT. This translates into CASRLAGKSTDTQYF.

This clone was counted a single time. This sequence joins TRBV7-8 and TRBJ2-5; perhaps TRBD2 as D (5 bases). From germline, CDR1 is SGHVS and CDR2 FQNEAQ. The CDR3 is made up of 15 amino acids. Trimming removed 4 bases from V and 4 bases from J, with 16 bases in between. The CDR3 protein is CASSSNPLDGETQYF. In nucleotides, the CDR3 is TGTGCCAGCAGCTCCAACCCACTAGATGGAGAGACCCAGTACTTC.

The chain couples TRBV7-2 to TRBJ2-7; maybe TRBD2 (7 bases). V lost 4 bases to trimming and J lost 3 bases, with 13 bases between them. CDR3 length: 14 residues. Germline values: CDR1 SGHTA, CDR2 FQGNSA. The CDR3 DNA follows: TGTGCCAGCAGCTCTCTAGGGGGGGGCTACGAGCAGTACTTC. The encoded protein is CASSSLGGGYEQYF.

This sequence joins TRBV19 and TRBJ2-2; D not certain. This CDR3 comprises 14 residues. Per the germline V gene, CDR1 is LNHDA and CDR2 is SQIVND (reference sequence). The germline V and J ends were trimmed by 1 base and 5 bases, with 8 bases remaining between them. The chain's CDR3 is CASSIVSSTGELFF. CDR3 in DNA: TGTGCCAGTAGTATAGTGTCGAGTACCGGGGAGCTGTTTTTT.

This chain connects TRBV2 to TRBJ2-7; D unclear. CDR3 length: 12 amino acids. Germline lookup yields CDR1 SNHLY and CDR2 FYNNEI. V was trimmed by 1 base and J by 2 bases, leaving 3 bases between them. The chain's CDR3 is CASSEGPYEQYF. CDR3 coding DNA: TGTGCCAGCAGTGAAGGTCCCTACGAGCAGTACTTC.